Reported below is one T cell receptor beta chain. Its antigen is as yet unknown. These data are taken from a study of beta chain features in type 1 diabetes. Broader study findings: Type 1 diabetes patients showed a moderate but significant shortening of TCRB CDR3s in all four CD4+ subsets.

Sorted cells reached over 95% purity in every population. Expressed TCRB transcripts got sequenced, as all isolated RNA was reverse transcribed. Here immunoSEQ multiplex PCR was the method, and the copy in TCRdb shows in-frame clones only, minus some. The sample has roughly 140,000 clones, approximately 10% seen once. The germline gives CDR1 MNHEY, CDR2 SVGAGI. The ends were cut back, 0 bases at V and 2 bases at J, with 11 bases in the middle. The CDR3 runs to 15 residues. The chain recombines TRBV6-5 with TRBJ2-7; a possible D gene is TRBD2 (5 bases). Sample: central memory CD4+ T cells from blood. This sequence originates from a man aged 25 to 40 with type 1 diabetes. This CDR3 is CASSYSSGEAYEQYF. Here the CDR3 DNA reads TGTGCCAGCAGTTACTCCTCCGGGGAAGCCTACGAGCAGTACTTC.